This T cell receptor (beta chain) was obtained from a study of T-cell reconstitution after alpha-beta-depleted transplantation in children. This CDR3 spans 15 amino acids. Germline V gives CDR1 MNHEY, CDR2 SMNVEV (reference sequence). J gave up 4 bases and V 1 base, and 6 bases lay outside the gene matches. Unique molecular identifiers tagged the TCRbeta library. TCRdb used MiXCR to reprocess the PCR reads, holding one entry per CDR3 protein. The sample lists about 400,000 distinct CDR3 sequences; around 21% were seen once. The chain combines TRBV27 with TRBJ2-7; 8 nucleotides align to TRBD1. The TCR was taken from a human donor who donated a stem cell graft to a child with acute myeloid leukemia. Specimen: PBMCs from the stem cell graft donor, collected from the stem cell graft. The CDR3 loop is CASSLYGQGSYEQYF. As DNA, the CDR3 is TGTGCCAGCAGTTTATACGGACAGGGAAGTTACGAGCAGTACTTC.